The 11 T cell receptor beta chains listed next were all sequenced from one sample in a study of cytomegalovirus exposure and HLA in healthy donors. With 60 Vbeta and 13 Jbeta primers, the PCR was carried out. Here immunoSEQ multiplex PCR was the method, and the copy in TCRdb shows in-frame clones only, minus some. The sample comprises about 140,000 clones, roughly 75% of which are singletons, and 2.2% rests with the top ten. The sequencing sample was made of PBMCs. The receptors stem from a man aged 30 to 45 in good health and CMV-seronegative.

The chain carries TRBV2 and TRBJ1-1, with TRBD1 identical over 9 bases. Germline trimming cut 2 bases from V and 6 bases from J; bases unmatched to any gene: 7. The CDR3 sequence is 15 residues long. Germline V lookup: CDR1 SNHLY, CDR2 FYNNEI. The CDR3 protein is CASSERGTGRAEAFF. The CDR3, as DNA: TGTGCCAGCAGTGAACGAGGGACAGGGAGGGCTGAAGCTTTCTTT.

The chain carries TRBV5-1 and TRBJ2-4; 8 bases line up with TRBD2. J was trimmed by 4 bases and V by 6 bases; bases with no gene match: 12. CDR3 length: 16 residues. Germline V gene data show CDR1 as SGHRS and CDR2 as YFSETQ. CDR3 protein: CASTRGGQGTKNIQYF. CDR3 in DNA: TGCGCCAGCACCCGGGGGGGGCAGGGAACAAAAAACATTCAGTACTTC.

V usage is TRBV7-9 and J usage is TRBJ1-4; D is possibly TRBD1 (6 bases). Trimming stripped 5 bases from V and 10 bases from J, with 11 bases between. The CDR3 extends over 12 amino acids. Germline CDR1 and CDR2: SEHNR and FQNEAQ (reference sequence). This CDR3 is CASSAGGGKLFF. The CDR3 DNA reads TGTGCCAGCAGCGCGGGGGGCGGAAAACTGTTTTTT.

V usage is TRBV9 and J usage is TRBJ1-1; D uncertain. This CDR3 contains 13 residues. V dropped 0 bases and J dropped 7 bases, with 10 bases sitting between them. Per the germline V gene, CDR1 is SGDLS and CDR2 is YYNGEE. CDR3 bases: TGTGCCAGCAGCGTAGGGAAACGGAGTGAAGCTTTCTTT. Translating it yields CASSVGKRSEAFF.

The chain uses TRBV6-4 and TRBJ2-7; 7 nucleotides line up with TRBD1. CDR1 is MRHNA and CDR2 is SNTAGT in the germline V gene. The CDR3 loop spans 14 amino acids. Trimming removed 4 bases from V and 3 bases from J; junction bases left unmatched: 6. CDR3 loop: CASSVRQGNYEQYF. As DNA, the CDR3 is TGTGCCAGCAGTGTGAGACAGGGTAACTACGAGCAGTACTTC.

J is TRBJ1-1 and V is TRBV9; D is uncertain. The CDR3 extends over 15 amino acids. V shed 3 bases and J shed 0 bases, with 12 bases lying between them. CDR1 and CDR2 (germline): SGDLS, YYNGEE. The CDR3 coding sequence is TGTGCCAGCAGCGCCTCCCGGGAACTGAACACTGAAGCTTTCTTT. Translation gives CASSASRELNTEAFF. Full variable domain (remainder filled in from reference TRBV9 and TRBJ1-1): DSGVTQTPKHLITATGQRVTLRCSPRSGDLSVYWYQQSLDQGLQFLIQYYNGEERAKGNILERFSAQQFPDLHSELNLSSLELGDSALYFCASSASRELNTEAFFGQGTRLTVV.

This clone occurred a few times. The V gene is TRBV5-1, the J gene TRBJ1-2; D gene ambiguous. Trimming took off 5 bases at V and 1 base at J, with 9 bases between the two ends. Germline V gene sequence: CDR1 SGHRS, CDR2 YFSETQ. This CDR3 comprises 13 residues. The CDR3 nucleotides are TGCGCCAGCAGTCATGACAATAACTATGGCTACACCTTC. Translating it yields CASSHDNNYGYTF.

This clone occurred a few times. The chain uses TRBV7-9 and TRBJ2-7; 13 nucleotides align to TRBD2. Germline V lookup: CDR1 SEHNR, CDR2 FQNEAQ (reference sequence). The CDR3 contains 15 residues. J was trimmed by 4 bases and V by 4 bases; bases with no gene match: 4. CDR3 DNA sequence: TGTGCCAGCAGCTACACTAGCGGGAGGGGGTACGAGCAGTACTTC. As protein: CASSYTSGRGYEQYF.

V and J are TRBV19 and TRBJ2-3; unclear D gene. The CDR3 has 14 residues. The V and J ends lost 6 bases and 2 bases respectively, with 12 bases between them. Germline values: CDR1 LNHDA, CDR2 SQIVND (reference sequence). Here the CDR3 reads CASSVQASTDTQYF. CDR3 DNA sequence: TGTGCCAGTAGCGTGCAGGCTTCCACAGATACGCAGTATTTT.

This chain uses TRBV2 with TRBJ2-5; 7 nucleotides agree with TRBD1. Germline V gene data show CDR1 as SNHLY and CDR2 as FYNNEI. The CDR3 runs to 13 residues. J gave up 2 bases and V 8 bases, and 5 bases lay outside the gene matches. The DNA for the CDR3 is TGTGCCAGCCCTGGGACAGAACAAGAGACCCAGTACTTC. Encoded protein: CASPGTEQETQYF.

The rearrangement uses TRBV28 and TRBJ2-1, with TRBD2 identical over 12 bases. From germline, CDR1 is MDHEN and CDR2 SYDVKM. CDR3 length equals 16 residues. With V trimmed by 6 bases and J by 5 bases, 8 bases remained unmatched. The CDR3 sequence: CASRQTSGRNNNEQFF. For the CDR3, the DNA is TGTGCCAGCAGGCAGACTAGCGGGAGAAATAACAATGAGCAGTTCTTC.